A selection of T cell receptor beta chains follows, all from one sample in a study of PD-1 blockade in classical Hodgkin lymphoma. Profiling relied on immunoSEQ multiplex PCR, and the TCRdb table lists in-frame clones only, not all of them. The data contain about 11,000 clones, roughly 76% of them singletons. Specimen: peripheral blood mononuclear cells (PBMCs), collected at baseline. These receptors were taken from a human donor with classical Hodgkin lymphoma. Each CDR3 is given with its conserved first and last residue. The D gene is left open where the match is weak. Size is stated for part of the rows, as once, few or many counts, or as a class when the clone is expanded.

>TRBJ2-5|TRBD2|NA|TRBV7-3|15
CASSLGRGGEETQYF
TGTGCCAGCAGCTTAGGGCGGGGGGGCGAAGAGACCCAGTACTTC
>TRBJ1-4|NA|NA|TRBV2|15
CASSVLGARGEKLFF
TGTGCCAGCAGTGTCCTGGGGGCCAGGGGTGAAAAACTGTTTTTT
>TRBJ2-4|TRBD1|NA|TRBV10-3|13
CAIAGTAENIQYF
TGTGCCATCGCCGGGACAGCGGAGAACATTCAGTACTTC
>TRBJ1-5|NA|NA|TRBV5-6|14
CASSLQDFNQPQHF
TGTGCCAGCAGCCTACAGGATTTCAATCAGCCCCAGCATTTT
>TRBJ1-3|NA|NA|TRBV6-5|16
CASSYSSRLSGNTIYF
TGTGCCAGCAGTTACTCGTCAAGGCTTTCCGGAAACACCATATATTTT
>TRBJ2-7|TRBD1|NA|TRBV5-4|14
CASSIRQGFDEQYF
TGTGCCAGCAGCATACGACAGGGGTTCGACGAGCAGTACTTC
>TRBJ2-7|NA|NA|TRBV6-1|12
CASSPLTYEQYF
TGTGCCAGCAGCCCTCTGACCTACGAGCAGTACTTC
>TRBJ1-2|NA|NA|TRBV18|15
CASSLGPGFHPGYTF
TGTGCCAGCTCACTCGGACCCGGTTTCCATCCGGGCTACACCTTC
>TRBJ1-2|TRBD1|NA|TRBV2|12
CASRGQGRGYTF
TGTGCCAGCAGGGGACAGGGGCGAGGCTACACCTTC
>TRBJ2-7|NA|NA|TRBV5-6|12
CASSLAEGQQYF
TGTGCCAGCAGCTTGGCCGAAGGGCAACAGTACTTC
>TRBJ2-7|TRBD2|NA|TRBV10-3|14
CAISPTSVNYEQYF
TGTGCCATCAGCCCGACTAGCGTGAACTACGAGCAGTACTTC
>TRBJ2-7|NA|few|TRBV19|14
CASSIRVGDYEQYF
TGTGCCAGTAGTATACGGGTGGGGGACTACGAGCAGTACTTC
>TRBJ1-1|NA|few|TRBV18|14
CASSPPAGNTEAFF
TGTGCCAGCTCACCACCGGCAGGAAACACTGAAGCTTTCTTT
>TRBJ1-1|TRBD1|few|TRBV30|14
CAWSVWAGGTEAFF
TGTGCCTGGAGTGTATGGGCAGGGGGGACTGAAGCTTTCTTT
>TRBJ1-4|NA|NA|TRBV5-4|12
CASSSQGPKLFF
TGTGCCAGCAGCTCGCAGGGACCGAAACTGTTTTTT
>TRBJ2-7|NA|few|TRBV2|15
CASSRQGRLGPEQYF
TGTGCCAGCAGTCGCCAGGGGCGCCTCGGTCCAGAGCAGTACTTC
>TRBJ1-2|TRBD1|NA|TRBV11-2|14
CASSPRDRDYGYTF
TGTGCCAGCAGCCCCCGGGACAGGGACTATGGCTACACCTTC
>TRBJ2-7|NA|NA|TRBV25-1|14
CASSESGGPYEQYF
TGTGCCAGCAGTGAATCCGGAGGTCCCTACGAGCAGTACTTC
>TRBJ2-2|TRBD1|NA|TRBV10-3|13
CAISGTGTGELFF
TGTGCCATCAGTGGGACAGGCACCGGGGAGCTGTTTTTT
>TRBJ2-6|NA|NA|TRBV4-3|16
CASSQEFGWGANVLTF
TGCGCCAGCAGCCAAGAGTTCGGGTGGGGGGCCAACGTCCTGACTTTC
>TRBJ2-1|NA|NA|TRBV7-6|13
CASSLSSYNEQFF
TGTGCCAGCAGCCTGAGCTCCTACAATGAGCAGTTCTTC
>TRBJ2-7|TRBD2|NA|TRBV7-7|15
CASSLGSGGTYEQYF
TGTGCCAGCAGCTTAGGTAGCGGGGGGACCTACGAGCAGTACTTC
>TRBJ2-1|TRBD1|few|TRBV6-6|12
CATVTGYNEQFF
TGTGCCACCGTGACAGGGTACAATGAGCAGTTCTTC
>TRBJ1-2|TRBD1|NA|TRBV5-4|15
CASSFRQGTFYGYTF
TGTGCCAGCAGCTTTAGACAGGGTACCTTCTATGGCTACACCTTC
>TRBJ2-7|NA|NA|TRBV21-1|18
CASSKENRLAGGPHEQYF
TGTGCCAGCAGCAAAGAAAATAGGCTAGCGGGGGGGCCTCACGAGCAGTACTTC
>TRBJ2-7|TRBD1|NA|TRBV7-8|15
CASSRGQGDGYEQYF
TGTGCCAGCAGCCGAGGACAGGGGGATGGGTACGAGCAGTACTTC
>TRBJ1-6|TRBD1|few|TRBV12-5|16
CASGSPTGVLNSPLHF
TGTGCTAGTGGTTCGCCGACAGGGGTCCTTAATTCACCCCTCCACTTT
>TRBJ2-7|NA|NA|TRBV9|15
CASSVGPGAPYEQYF
TGTGCCAGCAGCGTCGGTCCAGGGGCGCCCTACGAGCAGTACTTC
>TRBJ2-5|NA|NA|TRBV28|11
CASSLLQEQYF
TGTGCCAGCAGTTTATTACAGGAGCAGTACTTC
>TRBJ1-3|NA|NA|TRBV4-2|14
CASSQDQTGNTIYF
TGTGCCAGCAGCCAAGACCAGACCGGAAACACCATATATTTT
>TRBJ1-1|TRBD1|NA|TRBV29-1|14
CSVATGTGGTEAFF
TGCAGCGTCGCCACCGGGACAGGAGGAACTGAAGCTTTCTTT
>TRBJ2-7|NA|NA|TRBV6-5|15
CASSYKGGKMHEQYF
TGTGCCAGCAGTTACAAGGGCGGGAAAATGCACGAGCAGTACTTC
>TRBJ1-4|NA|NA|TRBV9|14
CASSVGGGNEKLFF
TGTGCCAGCAGCGTAGGAGGGGGTAATGAAAAACTGTTTTTT
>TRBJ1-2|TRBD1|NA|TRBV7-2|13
CASSLTGFYGYTF
TGTGCCAGCAGCTTGACAGGGTTCTATGGCTACACCTTC
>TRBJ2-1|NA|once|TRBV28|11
CASSTYNEQFF
TGTGCCAGCAGCACCTACAATGAGCAGTTCTTC
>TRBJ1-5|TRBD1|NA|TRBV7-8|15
CASSPRTGVIQPQHF
TGTGCCAGCAGCCCGCGGACAGGGGTTATTCAGCCCCAGCATTTT
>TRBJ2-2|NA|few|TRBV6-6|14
CASSRFMVTGELFF
TGTGCCAGCAGTCGCTTTATGGTTACCGGGGAGCTGTTTTTT
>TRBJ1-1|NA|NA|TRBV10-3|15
CAISGTSTVNTEAFF
TGTGCCATCAGTGGGACAAGTACAGTTAACACTGAAGCTTTCTTT
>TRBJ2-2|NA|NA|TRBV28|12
CASSSYPGELFF
TGTGCCAGCAGTTCCTACCCCGGGGAGCTGTTTTTT